The following is a T cell receptor (beta chain) sequence with its context. The data belong to a study of blood T cell repertoires in COVID-19. Study overall: COVID-19 samples from acute and convalescent phases originated in the United States, Italy and Spain. PBMCs, B-cell-depleted T cells, or T cells were the source of the cDNA or gDNA that made up the material.

This CDR3 has 15 amino acids. Germline trimming cut 7 bases from V and 3 bases from J; bases unmatched to any gene: 10. Per germline, CDR1 KGHDR and CDR2 SFDVKD. The table came from immunoSEQ multiplex PCR; TCRdb's copy has only in-frame clones and leaves some out. The sample yields roughly 260,000 clones, approximately 90% seen once. This TCR was recovered from a middle-aged woman with acute or convalescent COVID-19. This chain connects TRBV24-1 to TRBJ1-2; TRBD1 aligns across 7 bases. The sequencing sample was made of peripheral blood. The CDR3 loop is CATSPPGTEYYGYTF. CDR3 DNA: TGTGCCACCAGCCCGCCCGGGACAGAGTACTATGGCTACACCTTC.